This TCR beta chain was sequenced in a study of T cells in Graves' hyperthyroidism and ophthalmopathy. Template material for amplifying TCR beta CDR3 regions consisted of RNA transcripts. First-round RT-PCR of the TCR CDR3 relied on the HTBI primer set. In TCRdb, the multiplex PCR reads were re-called with MiXCR into one record per CDR3 protein. This table holds 490,000 or so distinct CDR3 sequences, around a fifth found once. Broader study findings: The model predicted ophthalmopathy a median approximately 6 months before onset. The blood repertoire included most of the expanded thyroid clonotypes above 0.001.

CDR1 SGHTA and CDR2 FQGNSA come from the germline V gene. The CDR3 sequence is 16 residues long. V was trimmed by 1 base and J by 0 bases, leaving 9 bases between them. This clonotype was observed a few times. Its target is not known. This receptor was taken from a woman aged 70-85 years with Graves' ophthalmopathy. Sequenced: blood. V usage is TRBV7-2 and J usage is TRBJ2-2, with a possible D match to TRBD2 (5 bases). The CDR3, as DNA: TGTGCCAGCAGCTTAGGGAGCGGTGCGAACACCGGGGAGCTGTTTTTT. It yields the protein CASSLGSGANTGELFF.